The T cell receptor (beta chain) under discussion was sequenced for a study of identical twins. TCRdb reprocessed the 5' RACE reads with MiXCR, giving one entry per CDR3 protein. The data contain around 450,000 distinct CDR3 sequences, 14% of them singletons. The same data also went into a second study, on yellow fever vaccine responses in identical twins.

The sample was CD4+ T cells sorted from blood. The receptor comes from a woman younger than 35 in good health.

In DNA form, the CDR3 reads TGCGCCAGCAGCCGAACCTCCAAACACGGGACAGGTGTGATAGAGACCCAGTACTTC. Protein: CASSRTSKHGTGVIETQYF. The J gene is TRBJ2-5, the V gene TRBV4-1; 8 nucleotides agree with TRBD1. Germline assignment: CDR1 MGHRA and CDR2 YSYEKL. CDR3 length equals 19 residues. J lost 4 bases, V lost 4 bases, and 20 bases had no gene match.